A selection of T cell receptor beta chains follows, all from one sample in a study of CD8 T cells in Susac syndrome. TCRdb independently ran MiXCR on the immunoSEQ multiplex PCR reads; one entry per CDR3 protein. The sample contains some 400,000 distinct CDR3 sequences, approximately 85% of which appear only once. Input material: CD8+ T cells from PBMCs. These TCRs come from a human donor with multiple sclerosis. Both conserved end residues are part of each CDR3. Each record gives: J gene, V gene, clone size, D gene, CDR3 DNA, CDR3 protein. D genes are given only for firm matches. Clone size is not always given. Where it is, it says once, few, many or a class for expanded clones.

TRBJ1-2 | TRBV15 | few | TRBD1 | TGTGCCACCAGCACCGGGACAGGGGATTATGGCTACACCTTC | CATSTGTGDYGYTF
TRBJ2-7 | TRBV7-9 | - | - | TGTGCCAGCAGCTTAGAACTAACCTACGAGCAGTACTTC | CASSLELTYEQYF
TRBJ2-3 | TRBV7-9 | - | - | TGTGCCAGCAGCTTAGCGGAGTTCACAGATACGCAGTATTTT | CASSLAEFTDTQYF
TRBJ1-6 | TRBV27 | once | - | TGTGCCAGCAGCCAAGGAAATTCTAATTCACCCCTCCACTTT | CASSQGNSNSPLHF
TRBJ2-1 | TRBV9 | - | TRBD2 | TGTGCCAGCAGCCCCCTAGGGCCGAGCGGGAGGGCATACAATGAGCAGTTCTTC | CASSPLGPSGRAYNEQFF
TRBJ1-2 | TRBV7-2 | - | TRBD1 | TGTGCCAGCAGCTTGGAAGCCGGGACAGGGGGCCCAGGGTATGGCTACACCTTC | CASSLEAGTGGPGYGYTF
TRBJ2-5 | TRBV27 | - | - | TGTGCCAGCGGCCCCGGGGCCCAGTACTTC | CASGPGAQYF
TRBJ1-1 | TRBV6-5 | few | - | TGTGCCAGCAGTGACTCCAGGGGTGAGAACACTGAAGCTTTCTTT | CASSDSRGENTEAFF
TRBJ2-1 | TRBV15 | - | TRBD2 | TGTGCCACCAGCAGAGTTAGCGGGGGCTCCTACAATGAGCAGTTCTTC | CATSRVSGGSYNEQFF
TRBJ2-5 | TRBV29-1 | - | TRBD2 | TGCAGCGTTGAACTAGCGGGGGGGCCTCGGGAGACCCAGTACTTC | CSVELAGGPRETQYF
TRBJ1-5 | TRBV4-1 | few | - | TGCGCCAGCAGCCAAGAGGGCGGGTCCGTTCAGCCCCAGCATTTT | CASSQEGGSVQPQHF
TRBJ2-3 | TRBV6-1 | few | TRBD2 | TGTGCCAGCAGTGAACTAGCGGGGGTGGCAGATACGCAGTATTTT | CASSELAGVADTQYF
TRBJ1-1 | TRBV4-1 | - | TRBD1 | TGTGCCAGCAGCCAGGGACAGGGGAACACTGAAGCTTTCTTT | CASSQGQGNTEAFF
TRBJ1-2 | TRBV10-2 | - | - | TGCGCCAGCGGGGCAGGGGCGGGCTATGGCTACACCTTC | CASGAGAGYGYTF
TRBJ2-1 | TRBV20-1 | - | TRBD1 | TGCAGTGCTAGAGATATAGTGGGACAGAGGAGCTACAATGAGCAGTTCTTC | CSARDIVGQRSYNEQFF
TRBJ2-7 | TRBV2 | - | - | TGTGCCAGCAGTTCCGGGACAACCTCCTACGAGCAGTACTTC | CASSSGTTSYEQYF
TRBJ2-7 | TRBV27 | - | - | TGTGCCAGCAGGCAAGCGGAGGACCTCTACGAGCAGTACTTC | CASRQAEDLYEQYF
TRBJ2-7 | TRBV7-9 | - | - | TGTGCCAGCAGCTTAGAGGGGGACAACACCTACGAGCAGTACTTC | CASSLEGDNTYEQYF
TRBJ2-2 | TRBV5-1 | - | TRBD2 | TGCGCCAGCAGCCCCCCATCTAGCGGGAGACGCACCGGGGAGCTGTTTTTT | CASSPPSSGRRTGELFF
TRBJ1-5 | TRBV19 | once | - | TGTGCCAGTAGCACTCCGGGACATCCTCAGCCCCAGCATTTT | CASSTPGHPQPQHF
TRBJ2-7 | TRBV30 | - | - | TGTGCCTGGAACCGAGGGGGCGAGCAGTACTTC | CAWNRGGEQYF
TRBJ1-3 | TRBV20-1 | - | - | TGCAGTGCTTACTACCCGGGAAAGGAGAGTGCGAACACCATATATTTT | CSAYYPGKESANTIYF
TRBJ1-1 | TRBV29-1 | - | TRBD1 | TGCAGCTTCCGACAGGGTTATGACACTGAAGCTTTCTTT | CSFRQGYDTEAFF
TRBJ2-7 | TRBV11-2 | - | - | TGTGCCAGCAGCCCCCCTTTTATCGCGAGCGGATCCTACGAGCAGTACTTC | CASSPPFIASGSYEQYF
TRBJ1-6 | TRBV4-1 | - | - | TGCGCCAGCAGCCAAGATCAGGATTCACCCCTCCACTTT | CASSQDQDSPLHF
TRBJ1-3 | TRBV9 | - | TRBD1 | TGTGCCAGCAGCGTGGGACAGAACTCTGGAAACACCATATATTTT | CASSVGQNSGNTIYF
TRBJ1-1 | TRBV25-1 | - | - | TGTGCCAGCAGAGTTCCGGGTGACACTGAAGCTTTCTTT | CASRVPGDTEAFF
TRBJ2-6 | TRBV19 | - | TRBD2 | TGTGCCAGTAGTAGCCAGCGGGAGGCCGGGGCCAACGTCCTGACTTTC | CASSSQREAGANVLTF
TRBJ2-7 | TRBV5-4 | - | - | TGTGCCAGCAGCTCCTTCGGGGTCTTCTCCTACGAGCAGTACTTC | CASSSFGVFSYEQYF
TRBJ1-2 | TRBV12-3/TRBV12-4 | once | - | TGTGCCAGCCTCCGTGGGGACCTCCCTTATGGCTACACCTTC | CASLRGDLPYGYTF
TRBJ2-5 | TRBV20-1 | - | - | TGCAGTGCCCGAAAGGTGGTAGACAGTGAAGAGACCCAGTACTTC | CSARKVVDSEETQYF
TRBJ2-6 | TRBV10-2 | - | - | TGCGCCAGCAGTGAGTCCTGGAACCCCTCTGGGGCCAACGTCCTGACTTTC | CASSESWNPSGANVLTF
TRBJ1-5 | TRBV4-1 | - | - | TGCGCCAGCAGCCAAGATGGGGGGAACTGGCAGCCCCAGCATTTT | CASSQDGGNWQPQHF
TRBJ1-5 | TRBV2 | - | TRBD1 | TGTGCCAGCAGTTACAGGGACAGATCCAATCAGCCCCAGCATTTT | CASSYRDRSNQPQHF
TRBJ2-2 | TRBV2 | - | - | TGTGCCAGCAGCGAGCTCCACGCGTCGACCGGGGAGCTGTTTTTT | CASSELHASTGELFF